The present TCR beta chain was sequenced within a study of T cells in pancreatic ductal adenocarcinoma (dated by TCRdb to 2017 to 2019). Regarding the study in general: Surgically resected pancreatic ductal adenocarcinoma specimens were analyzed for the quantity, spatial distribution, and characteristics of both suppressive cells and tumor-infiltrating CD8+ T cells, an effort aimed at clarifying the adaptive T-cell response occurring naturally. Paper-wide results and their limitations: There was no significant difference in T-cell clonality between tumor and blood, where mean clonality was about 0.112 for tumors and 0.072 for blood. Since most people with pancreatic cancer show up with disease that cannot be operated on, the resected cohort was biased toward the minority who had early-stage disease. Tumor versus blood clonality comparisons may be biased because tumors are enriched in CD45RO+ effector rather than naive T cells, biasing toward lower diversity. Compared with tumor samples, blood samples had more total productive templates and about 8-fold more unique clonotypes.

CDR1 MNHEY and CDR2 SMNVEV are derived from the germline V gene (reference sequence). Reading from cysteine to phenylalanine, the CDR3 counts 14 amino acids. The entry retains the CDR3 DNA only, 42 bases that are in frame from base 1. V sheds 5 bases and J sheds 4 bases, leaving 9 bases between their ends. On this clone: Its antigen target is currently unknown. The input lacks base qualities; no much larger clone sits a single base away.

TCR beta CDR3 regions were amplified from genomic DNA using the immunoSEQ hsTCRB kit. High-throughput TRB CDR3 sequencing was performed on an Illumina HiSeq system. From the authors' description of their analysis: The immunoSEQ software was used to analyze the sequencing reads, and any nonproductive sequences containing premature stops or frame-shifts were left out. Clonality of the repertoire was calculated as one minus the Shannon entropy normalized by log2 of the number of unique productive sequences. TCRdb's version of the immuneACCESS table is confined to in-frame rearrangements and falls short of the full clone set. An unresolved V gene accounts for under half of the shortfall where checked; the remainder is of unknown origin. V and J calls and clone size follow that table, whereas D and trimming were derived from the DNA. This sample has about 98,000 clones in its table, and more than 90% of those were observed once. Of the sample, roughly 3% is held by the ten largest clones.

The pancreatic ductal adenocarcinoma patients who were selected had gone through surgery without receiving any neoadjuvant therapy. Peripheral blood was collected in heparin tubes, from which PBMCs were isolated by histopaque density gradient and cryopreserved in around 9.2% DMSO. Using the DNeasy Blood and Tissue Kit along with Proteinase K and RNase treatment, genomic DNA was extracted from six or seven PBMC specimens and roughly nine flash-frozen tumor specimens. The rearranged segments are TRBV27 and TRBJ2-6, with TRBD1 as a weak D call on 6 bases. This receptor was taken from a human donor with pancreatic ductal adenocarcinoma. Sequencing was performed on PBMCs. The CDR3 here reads CASSQGWGANVLTF. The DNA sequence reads TGTGCCAGCAGTCAGGGGTGGGGGGCCAACGTCCTGACTTTC.